The T cell receptor (beta chain) under discussion was sequenced for a study of T-cell reconstitution after alpha-beta-depleted transplantation in children. V was pared by 1 base and J by 9 bases, with 19 bases between. Germline assignment: CDR1 SEHNR and CDR2 FQNEAQ (reference sequence). This CDR3 comprises 16 residues. This clonotype has more than one count but fewer than ten. The antigen is not known. Overall study results and limits: Two months or so post-transplant, alpha-beta T cells reportedly derived from several hundred expanded graft clones.

A TCRbeta library incorporating unique molecular identifiers was prepared. One entry per CDR3 protein, called by TCRdb with MiXCR from the PCR reads. The table has hundreds of thousands of distinct CDR3 sequences, about an eighth seen once. This sequence joins TRBV7-9 and TRBJ2-4; TRBD2 is a possible D gene (6 bases). The source was PBMCs, mostly from graft donor cells, collected 360 days after TCRalphabeta/CD19-depleted stem cell transplant. The sequence was obtained from a male patient between 5 and 17 years old who had a stem cell transplant for acute myeloid leukemia, so the T cells may come from the graft donor. CDR3 nucleotides: TGTGCCAGCAGCTTAGAAGGCGGGGTCCGAGCGGGCATTCAGTACTTC. It yields the protein CASSLEGGVRAGIQYF. The full variable domain, its missing parts supplied by reference TRBV7-9 and TRBJ2-4, is DTGVSQNPRHKITKRGQNVTFRCDPISEHNRLYWYRQTLGQGPEFLTYFQNEAQLEKSRLLSDRFSAERPKGSFSTLEIQRTEQGDSAMYLCASSLEGGVRAGIQYFGAGTRLSVL.